This T cell receptor beta chain was recorded in a study of blood T cell repertoires in COVID-19. Study information: Samples representing acute and convalescent COVID-19 were sourced from the United States, Italy and Spain. The cDNA or gDNA used as material had been derived from T cells, B-cell-depleted T cells, or PBMCs.

This clone was found once. Other DNA sequences of this sample code for an identical CDR3. Germline loops: CDR1 LGHDT, CDR2 YNNKEL (reference sequence). The CDR3 totals 16 residues. V was clipped by 1 base and J by 2 bases; unmatched bases: 5. Participant age was roughly 18 to 89 years, and participants resided in fewer than 30 US areas. Participant reports of clinical history set cohort assignment. Using immunoSEQ multiplex PCR, the repertoire was profiled, and TCRdb retains in-frame clones only, with some absent. The sample lists some 270,000 clones; just under 90% were seen once. The sequence was collected from a woman between 25 and 40 years old with acute COVID-19. The chain links TRBV3-1 (or the pseudogene TRBV3-2) to TRBJ1-5; 7 bases are shared with TRBD1. Sequenced input: PBMCs or T cells enriched from blood (not recorded which). The CDR3 bases are TGTGCCAGCAGCCAAGGACAGGGTGGTGGCAATCAGCCCCAGCATTTT. Its translation: CASSQGQGGGNQPQHF.